A selection of T cell receptor beta chains follows, all from one sample in a study of cytomegalovirus exposure and HLA in healthy donors. Assay: immunoSEQ multiplex PCR; the TCRdb copy retains only in-frame clones and omits some. The data hold under 150,000 clones, with 70% to 85% observed a single time. The sequencing input was PBMCs. These receptors were collected from a boy younger than 10 in good health and CMV-seronegative. CDR3s include the opening cysteine and the closing phenylalanine or tryptophan. The order of the fields is V gene, J gene, clone size, D gene, CDR3 DNA, CDR3 protein. D genes are given only for firm matches. Size is stated for part of the rows, as once, few or many counts, or as a class when the clone is expanded.

>TRBV12-5|TRBJ1-1|.|.
TGTGCTAGTGGTTTAATCGAGTCAACTGAAGCTTTCTTT
CASGLIESTEAFF
>TRBV6-6|TRBJ1-2|.|TRBD1
TGTGCCAGCAGTTCCCCCCCAGACAGGGGGGGTGGCTACACCTTC
CASSSPPDRGGGYTF
>TRBV6-1|TRBJ2-7|.|TRBD1
TGTGCCAGCAGTGAAAGACAGGGGGCTTCGGACGAGCAGTACTTC
CASSERQGASDEQYF
>TRBV2|TRBJ1-1|.|TRBD1
TGTGCCAGCAGGCCCCGGACAGGGGAAAACACTGAAGCTTTCTTT
CASRPRTGENTEAFF
>TRBV10-3|TRBJ2-5|.|TRBD1
TGTGCCACCCGGGCCGGACAGGGCAATCGGGAGACCCAGTACTTC
CATRAGQGNRETQYF
>TRBV9|TRBJ1-4|.|TRBD1
TGTGCCAGCAGCGACCGGGACAGGGAAGGGGAAAAACTGTTTTTT
CASSDRDREGEKLFF
>TRBV4-1|TRBJ2-4|.|.
TGCGCCAGCAGCCCTCAGGTAGGAGGTTCGGACATTCAGTACTTC
CASSPQVGGSDIQYF
>TRBV9|TRBJ2-1|.|TRBD2
TGTGCCAGCAGCGTAGGACTAGCGGGGAGTGAGCAGTTCTTC
CASSVGLAGSEQFF
>TRBV7-9|TRBJ1-6|.|.
TGTGCCAGCACCCCCTTGGAGGGTCTTTCTTCACCCCTCCACTTT
CASTPLEGLSSPLHF
>TRBV4-2|TRBJ2-2|.|.
TGTGCCAGCAGCCAAGGGTCTAGCCCAGCCGGGGAGCTGTTTTTT
CASSQGSSPAGELFF
>TRBV5-1|TRBJ1-2|.|.
TGCGCCAGCAGCGTCACAAGGCGGGGGATAAACTATGGCTACACCTTC
CASSVTRRGINYGYTF
>TRBV11-3|TRBJ2-1|.|TRBD2
TGTGCCAGCAGCTTAAGTAGCGGGAGGGATAATGAGCAGTTCTTC
CASSLSSGRDNEQFF
>TRBV12-5|TRBJ2-1|.|TRBD1
TGTGCTAGTGGTTTGGTACTCGGACAGGGGACCCGATCTGCGTTCTTC
CASGLVLGQGTRSAFF
>TRBV5-1|TRBJ2-1|once|TRBD1
TGCGCCAGCAGCTCTATGATCCCGGGACAGGGCCTCTACAATGAGCAGTTCTTC
CASSSMIPGQGLYNEQFF
>TRBV6-1|TRBJ2-5|.|TRBD1
TGTGCCAGCAGTGAATACGGGACAGGGCCACGGGAGACCCAGTACTTC
CASSEYGTGPRETQYF
>TRBV30|TRBJ2-5|.|TRBD1
TGTGCCTGGAGTGGGACAGGGGGGACCCAGTACTTC
CAWSGTGGTQYF
>TRBV6-4|TRBJ2-3|once|.
TGTGCCAGCAGACGGTGTTATACAGATACGCAGTATTTT
CASRRCYTDTQYF
>TRBV28|TRBJ2-7|.|TRBD2
TGTGCCAGCAGTTTGGGACTAGCGGGGGGCTACGAGCAGTACTTC
CASSLGLAGGYEQYF
>TRBV4-3|TRBJ1-2|.|.
TGCGCCAGCAGCCAAACCTCAGGGGACATCCCCTATGGCTACACCTTC
CASSQTSGDIPYGYTF
>TRBV9|TRBJ2-3|.|TRBD2
TGTGCCAGCAGCCTCCGAATCACTAGCGGGGCGAGGGGCACAGATACGCAGTATTTT
CASSLRITSGARGTDTQYF
>TRBV10-3|TRBJ2-1|.|.
TGTGCCATCAGTGAACGCGGGGTGGGGATCTACAATGAGCAGTTCTTC
CAISERGVGIYNEQFF
>TRBV7-9|TRBJ1-4|.|.
TGTGCCAGCAGCCCGAGTATCGGTAATGAAAAACTGTTTTTT
CASSPSIGNEKLFF
>TRBV30|TRBJ2-1|few|TRBD2
TGTGCCTGGAGTGTACGCGGGAGGGGGGATGAGCAGTTCTTC
CAWSVRGRGDEQFF
>TRBV30|TRBJ2-5|.|.
TGTGCCTGGAGTGTACGAAGAGCATTCCAAGAGACCCAGTACTTC
CAWSVRRAFQETQYF
>TRBV7-7|TRBJ2-5|once|.
TGTGCTAGCAGCTCGGGGAGCTCCTCGCGGGAGACCCAGTACTTC
CASSSGSSSRETQYF
>TRBV6-4|TRBJ2-2|.|.
TGTGCCAGCAGTGACTCAGCAGCGGGGGAGCTGTTTTTT
CASSDSAAGELFF
>TRBV27|TRBJ1-4|.|TRBD1
TGTGCCAGCAGTTTCGGGACAGGGTATGAAAAACTGTTTTTT
CASSFGTGYEKLFF
>TRBV30|TRBJ2-5|.|TRBD2
TGTGCCTGGTCCCCCTCGGGAGGGAGGCAAGAGACCCAGTACTTC
CAWSPSGGRQETQYF
>TRBV4-2|TRBJ2-3|.|TRBD1
TGTGCCAGCAGCCAAGAGTACGGACAGGGTACAGATACGCAGTATTTT
CASSQEYGQGTDTQYF
>TRBV7-3|TRBJ2-5|.|.
TGTGCCAGCAGCCCCAGGGTTGGGGTGCAAGAGACCCAGTACTTC
CASSPRVGVQETQYF
>TRBV9|TRBJ2-2|.|TRBD2
TGTGCCAGCAGCTTCGCGTCGGGACTAGCGGGTCCTTGGGGGACCGGGGAGCTGTTTTTT
CASSFASGLAGPWGTGELFF
>TRBV4-3|TRBJ2-7|.|.
TGCGCCAGCAGCCAAGAACCTTTCGGGGTGAGCTCCTACGAGCAGTACTTC
CASSQEPFGVSSYEQYF
>TRBV7-9|TRBJ2-3|.|TRBD2
TGTGCCAGCAGTCACCGGGAGGAACCCGATACGCAGTATTTT
CASSHREEPDTQYF
>TRBV9|TRBJ2-1|few|.
TGTGCCAGCAGCGTAGCGAGCGGCAATGAGCAGTTCTTC
CASSVASGNEQFF